This entry features one TCR beta chain sequence. Its antigen is currently unknown. The source of the sample is a study of cytomegalovirus exposure and HLA in healthy donors. Study conclusions and caveats: Accounts indicate the classifier identified cytomegalovirus status with strong specificity and sensitivity.

Some clones are missing from TCRdb's copy, which holds only in-frame ones; the method was immunoSEQ multiplex PCR. The data show 250,000 to 350,000 clones, 86% seen once. CDR1 and CDR2 from the germline V gene are MNHEY and SMNVEV (reference sequence). Trimming cost V 6 bases and J 0 bases, with 15 bases left between them. The CDR3 spans 16 residues. This clonotype was obtained from a woman under 30 in good health and CMV-seronegative. Sequenced input: PBMCs. The V and J genes are TRBV27 and TRBJ2-1, with no clear D. CDR3 in amino acids: CASRSTVSSSYNEQFF. As DNA, the CDR3 is TGTGCCAGCAGATCGACGGTTTCTAGCTCCTACAATGAGCAGTTCTTC.